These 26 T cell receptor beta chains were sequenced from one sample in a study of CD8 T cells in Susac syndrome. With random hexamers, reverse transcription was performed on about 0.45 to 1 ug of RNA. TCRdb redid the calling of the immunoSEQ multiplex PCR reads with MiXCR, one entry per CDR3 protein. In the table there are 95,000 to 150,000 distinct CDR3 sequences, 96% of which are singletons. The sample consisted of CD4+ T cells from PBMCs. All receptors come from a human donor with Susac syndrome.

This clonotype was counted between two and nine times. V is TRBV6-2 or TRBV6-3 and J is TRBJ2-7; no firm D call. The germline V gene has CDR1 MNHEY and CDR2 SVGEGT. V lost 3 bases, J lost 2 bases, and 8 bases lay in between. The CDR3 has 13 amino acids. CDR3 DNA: TGTGCCAGCAGTTATCCAGGCCCCTACGAGCAGTACTTC. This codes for CASSYPGPYEQYF.

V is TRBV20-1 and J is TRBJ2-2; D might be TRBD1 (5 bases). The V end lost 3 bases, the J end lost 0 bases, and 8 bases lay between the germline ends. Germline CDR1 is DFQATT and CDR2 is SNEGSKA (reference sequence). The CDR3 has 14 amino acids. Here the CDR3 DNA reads TGCAGTGCTAGGGGGCGTTCGAACACCGGGGAGCTGTTTTTT. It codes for CSARGRSNTGELFF.

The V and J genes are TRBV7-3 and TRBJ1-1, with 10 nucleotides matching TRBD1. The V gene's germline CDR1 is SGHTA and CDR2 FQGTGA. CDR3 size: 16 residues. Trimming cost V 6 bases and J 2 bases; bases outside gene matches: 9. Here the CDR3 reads CASRAGTGAANTEAFF. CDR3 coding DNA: TGTGCCAGCAGAGCCGGGACAGGGGCGGCTAACACTGAAGCTTTCTTT.

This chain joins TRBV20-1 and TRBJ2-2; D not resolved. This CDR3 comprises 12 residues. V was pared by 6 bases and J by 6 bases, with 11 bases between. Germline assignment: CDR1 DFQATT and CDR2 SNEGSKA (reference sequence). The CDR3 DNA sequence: TGCAGTGCCCTCGGCCGTCCCGGGGAGCTGTTTTTT. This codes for CSALGRPGELFF.

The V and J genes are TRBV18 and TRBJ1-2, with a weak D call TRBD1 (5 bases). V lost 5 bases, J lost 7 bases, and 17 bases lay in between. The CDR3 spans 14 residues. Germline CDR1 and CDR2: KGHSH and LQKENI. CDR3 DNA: TGTGCCAGCTCAATATCCGGGACGGCAGGTGGCTACACCTTC. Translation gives CASSISGTAGGYTF.

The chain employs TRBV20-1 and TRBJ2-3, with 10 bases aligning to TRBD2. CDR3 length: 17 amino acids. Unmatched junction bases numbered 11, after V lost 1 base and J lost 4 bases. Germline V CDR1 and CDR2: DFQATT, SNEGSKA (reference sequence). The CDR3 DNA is TGCAGTGCTAGAGCCATCGGGCTAGCGGGAGCGGCAGATACGCAGTATTTT. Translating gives CSARAIGLAGAADTQYF.

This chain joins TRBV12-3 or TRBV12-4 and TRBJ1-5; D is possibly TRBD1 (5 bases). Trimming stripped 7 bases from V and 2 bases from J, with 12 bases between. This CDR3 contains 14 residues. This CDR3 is CASTSGLGNQPQHF. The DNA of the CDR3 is TGTGCCAGCACCTCAGGGTTGGGCAATCAGCCCCAGCATTTT.

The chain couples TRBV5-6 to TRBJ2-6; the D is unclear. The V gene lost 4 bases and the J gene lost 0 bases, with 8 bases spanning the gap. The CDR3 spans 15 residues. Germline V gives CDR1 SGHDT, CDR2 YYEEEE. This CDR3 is CASSRGASGANVLTF. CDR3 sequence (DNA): TGTGCCAGCAGCCGTGGAGCCTCTGGGGCCAACGTCCTGACTTTC.

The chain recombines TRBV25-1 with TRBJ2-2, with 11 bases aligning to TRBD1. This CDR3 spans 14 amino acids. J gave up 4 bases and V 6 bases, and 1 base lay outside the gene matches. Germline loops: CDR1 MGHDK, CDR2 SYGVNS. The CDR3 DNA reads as TGTGCCAGCAGGGGGACAGGGGGCACCGGGGAGCTGTTTTTT. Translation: CASRGTGGTGELFF. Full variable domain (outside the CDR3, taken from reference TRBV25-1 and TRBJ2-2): EADIYQTPRYLVIGTGKKITLECSQTMGHDKMYWYQQDPGMELHLIHYSYGVNSTEKGDLSSESTVSRIRTEHFPLTLESARPSHTSQYLCASRGTGGTGELFFGEGSRLTVL.

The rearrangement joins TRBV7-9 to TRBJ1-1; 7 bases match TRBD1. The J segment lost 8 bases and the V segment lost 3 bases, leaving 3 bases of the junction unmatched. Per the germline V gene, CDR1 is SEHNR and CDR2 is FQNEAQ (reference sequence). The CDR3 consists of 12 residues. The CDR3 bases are TGTGCCAGCAGCTTTAACAGGGGCGAAGCTTTCTTT. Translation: CASSFNRGEAFF.

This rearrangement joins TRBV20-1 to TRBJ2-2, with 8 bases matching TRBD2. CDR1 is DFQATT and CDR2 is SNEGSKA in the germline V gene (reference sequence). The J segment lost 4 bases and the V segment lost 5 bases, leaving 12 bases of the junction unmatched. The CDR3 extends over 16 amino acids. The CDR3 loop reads CSADEIGTRLTGELFF. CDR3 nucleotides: TGCAGTGCTGATGAAATCGGGACTAGGCTCACCGGGGAGCTGTTTTTT.

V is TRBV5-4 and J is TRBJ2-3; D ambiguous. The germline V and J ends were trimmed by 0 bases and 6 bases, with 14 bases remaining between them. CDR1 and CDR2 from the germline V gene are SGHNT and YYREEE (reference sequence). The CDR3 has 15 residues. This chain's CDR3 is CASSLDGPLSDTQYF. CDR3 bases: TGTGCCAGCAGCTTGGATGGGCCCCTCTCCGATACGCAGTATTTT.

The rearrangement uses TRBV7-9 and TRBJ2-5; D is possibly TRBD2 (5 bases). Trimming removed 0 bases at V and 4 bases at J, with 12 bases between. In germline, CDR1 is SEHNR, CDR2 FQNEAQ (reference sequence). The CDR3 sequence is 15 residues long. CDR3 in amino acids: CASSLAGVSGETQYF. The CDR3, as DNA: TGTGCCAGCAGCTTAGCGGGAGTTTCTGGAGAGACCCAGTACTTC.

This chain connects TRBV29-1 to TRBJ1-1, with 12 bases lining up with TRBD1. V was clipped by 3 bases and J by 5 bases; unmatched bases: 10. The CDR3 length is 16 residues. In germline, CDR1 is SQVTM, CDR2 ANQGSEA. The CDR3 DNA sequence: TGCAGCGTTGACGTCCCGGGACAGGGGGCGAGGACTGAAGCTTTCTTT. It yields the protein CSVDVPGQGARTEAFF.

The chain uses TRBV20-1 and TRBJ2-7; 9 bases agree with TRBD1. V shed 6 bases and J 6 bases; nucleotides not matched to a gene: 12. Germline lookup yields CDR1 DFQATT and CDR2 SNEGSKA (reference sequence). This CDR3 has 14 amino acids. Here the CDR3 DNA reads TGCAGTGCGGACGGGGACAGGGTAAGGGGCGAGCAGTACTTC. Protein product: CSADGDRVRGEQYF.

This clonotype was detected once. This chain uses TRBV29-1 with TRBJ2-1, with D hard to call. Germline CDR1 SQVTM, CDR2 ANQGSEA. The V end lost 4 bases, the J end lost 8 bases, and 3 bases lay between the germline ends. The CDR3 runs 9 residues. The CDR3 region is CSVGDEQFF. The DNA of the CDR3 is TGCAGCGTTGGCGATGAGCAGTTCTTC.

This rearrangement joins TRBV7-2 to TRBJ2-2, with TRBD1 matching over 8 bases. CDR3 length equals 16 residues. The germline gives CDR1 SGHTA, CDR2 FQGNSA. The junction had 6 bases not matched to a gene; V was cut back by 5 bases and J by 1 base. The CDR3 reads CASSPRQGQNTGELFF. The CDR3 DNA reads TGTGCCAGCAGCCCCAGACAGGGGCAGAACACCGGGGAGCTGTTTTTT.

The CDR3 is CASSSSPAQFF. The CDR3 nucleotides read TGTGCCAGCAGTTCCTCCCCAGCCCAGTTCTTC. This chain uses TRBV6-2 or TRBV6-3 with TRBJ2-1; D is unclear. Germline CDR1 and CDR2: MNHEY and SVGEGT. CDR3 length: 11 amino acids. Trimming took off 4 bases at V and 13 bases at J, with 11 bases between the two ends.

The CDR3 coding sequence is TGTGCCAGCAGCCCCGAGGGCCTGGAGACCCAGTACTTC. This codes for CASSPEGLETQYF. The chain employs TRBV2 and TRBJ2-5, with a possible D match to TRBD2 (5 bases). The CDR3 consists of 13 residues. Deletions cut 6 bases from V and 5 bases from J, with 13 bases between. The germline V gene has CDR1 SNHLY and CDR2 FYNNEI.

The CDR3 protein is CSVDRQGGYTEAFF. In DNA form, the CDR3 reads TGCAGCGTTGATCGACAGGGTGGGTACACTGAAGCTTTCTTT. V and J are TRBV29-1 and TRBJ1-1; 7 bases line up with TRBD1. Germline lookup yields CDR1 SQVTM and CDR2 ANQGSEA. The CDR3 is 14 residues long. V lost 3 bases to trimming and J lost 3 bases; unmatched junction nucleotides: 7.

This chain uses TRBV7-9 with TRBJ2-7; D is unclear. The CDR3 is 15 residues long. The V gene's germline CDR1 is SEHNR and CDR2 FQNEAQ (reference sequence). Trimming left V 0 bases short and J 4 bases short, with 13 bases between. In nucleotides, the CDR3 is TGTGCCAGCAGCTTAGCGGGTCTATCCCCTTACGAGCAGTACTTC. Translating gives CASSLAGLSPYEQYF.

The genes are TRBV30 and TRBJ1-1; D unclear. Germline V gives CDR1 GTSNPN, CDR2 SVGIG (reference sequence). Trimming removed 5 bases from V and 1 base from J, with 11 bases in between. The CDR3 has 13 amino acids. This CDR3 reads CAWGPHRNTEAFF. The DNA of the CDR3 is TGTGCCTGGGGTCCACACCGGAACACTGAAGCTTTCTTT.

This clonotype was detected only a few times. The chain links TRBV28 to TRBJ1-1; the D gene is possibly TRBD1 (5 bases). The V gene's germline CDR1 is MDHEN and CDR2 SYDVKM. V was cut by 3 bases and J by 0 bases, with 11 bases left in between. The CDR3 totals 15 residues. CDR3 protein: CASSFPGKMNTEAFF. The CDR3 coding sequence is TGTGCCAGCAGTTTCCCAGGGAAGATGAACACTGAAGCTTTCTTT.

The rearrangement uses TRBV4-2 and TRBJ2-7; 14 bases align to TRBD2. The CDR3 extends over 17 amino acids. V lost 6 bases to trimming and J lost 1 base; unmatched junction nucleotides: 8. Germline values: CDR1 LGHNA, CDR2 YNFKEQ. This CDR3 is CASSQGTSGSRSYEQYF. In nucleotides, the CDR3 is TGTGCCAGCAGTCAGGGGACTAGCGGGAGTCGGTCCTACGAGCAGTACTTC.

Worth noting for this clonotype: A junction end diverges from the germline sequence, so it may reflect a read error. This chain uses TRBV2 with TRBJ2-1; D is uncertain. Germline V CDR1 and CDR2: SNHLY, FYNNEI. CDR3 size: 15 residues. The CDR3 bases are TGTGCCAGCAGCGAAGACGGCAGCTCCTACAATGAGCAGTTCTTC. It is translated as CASSEDGSSYNEQFF.

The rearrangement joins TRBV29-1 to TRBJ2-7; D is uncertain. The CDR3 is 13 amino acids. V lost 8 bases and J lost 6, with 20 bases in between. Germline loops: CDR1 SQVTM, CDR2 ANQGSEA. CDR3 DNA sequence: TGCAGCTCCCTAGGCCAAGCCGGTAGCGAGCAGTACTTC. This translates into CSSLGQAGSEQYF.